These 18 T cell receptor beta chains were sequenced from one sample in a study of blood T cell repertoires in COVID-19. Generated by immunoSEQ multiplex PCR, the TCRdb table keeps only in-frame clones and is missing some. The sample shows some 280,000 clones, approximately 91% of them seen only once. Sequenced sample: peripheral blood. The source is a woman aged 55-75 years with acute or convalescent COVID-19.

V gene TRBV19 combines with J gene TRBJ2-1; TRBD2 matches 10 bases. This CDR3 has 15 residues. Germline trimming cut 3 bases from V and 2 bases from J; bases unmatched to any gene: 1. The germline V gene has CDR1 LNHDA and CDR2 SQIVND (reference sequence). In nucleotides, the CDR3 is TGTGCCAGTAGTATGAGCGGGAGGGCCTACAATGAGCAGTTCTTC. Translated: CASSMSGRAYNEQFF.

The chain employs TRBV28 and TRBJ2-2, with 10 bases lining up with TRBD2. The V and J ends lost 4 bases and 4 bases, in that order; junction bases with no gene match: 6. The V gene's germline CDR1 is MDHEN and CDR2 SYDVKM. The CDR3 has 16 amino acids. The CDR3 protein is CASSSLAGAGTGELFF. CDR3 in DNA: TGTGCCAGCAGTTCTCTAGCGGGAGCCGGCACCGGGGAGCTGTTTTTT.

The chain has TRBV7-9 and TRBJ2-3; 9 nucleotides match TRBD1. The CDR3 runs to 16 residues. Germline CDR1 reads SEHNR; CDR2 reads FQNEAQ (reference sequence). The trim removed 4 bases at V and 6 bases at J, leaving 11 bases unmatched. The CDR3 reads CASSSTSGTGWDTQYF. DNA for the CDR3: TGTGCCAGCAGCTCCACCTCCGGGACAGGGTGGGATACGCAGTATTTT.

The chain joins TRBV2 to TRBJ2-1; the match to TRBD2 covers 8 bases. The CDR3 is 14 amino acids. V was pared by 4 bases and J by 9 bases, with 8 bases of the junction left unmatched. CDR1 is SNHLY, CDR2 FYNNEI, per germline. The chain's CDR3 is CASSGELAGGEQFF. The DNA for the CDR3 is TGTGCCAGCAGTGGAGAGCTAGCGGGCGGTGAGCAGTTCTTC.

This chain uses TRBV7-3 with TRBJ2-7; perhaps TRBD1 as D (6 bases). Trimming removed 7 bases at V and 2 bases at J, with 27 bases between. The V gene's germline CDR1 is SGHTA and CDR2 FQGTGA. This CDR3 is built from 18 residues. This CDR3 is CASTSLGTRRSRAYEQYF. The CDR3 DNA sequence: TGTGCCAGCACCTCCCTCGGGACAAGGAGGTCAAGGGCCTACGAGCAGTACTTC.

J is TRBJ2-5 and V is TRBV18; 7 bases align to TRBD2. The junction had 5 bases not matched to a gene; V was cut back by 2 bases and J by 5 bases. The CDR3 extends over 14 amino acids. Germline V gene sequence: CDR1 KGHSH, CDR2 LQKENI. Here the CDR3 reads CASSPTSVGETQYF. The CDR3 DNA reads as TGTGCCAGCTCACCAACTAGCGTCGGGGAGACCCAGTACTTC.

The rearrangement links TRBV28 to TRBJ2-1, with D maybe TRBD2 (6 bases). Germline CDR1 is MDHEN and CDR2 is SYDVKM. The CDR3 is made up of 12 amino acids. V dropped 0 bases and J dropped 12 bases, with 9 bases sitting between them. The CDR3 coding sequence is TGTGCCAGCAGTTTATGGCAGGGAGGGCAGTTCTTC. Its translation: CASSLWQGGQFF.

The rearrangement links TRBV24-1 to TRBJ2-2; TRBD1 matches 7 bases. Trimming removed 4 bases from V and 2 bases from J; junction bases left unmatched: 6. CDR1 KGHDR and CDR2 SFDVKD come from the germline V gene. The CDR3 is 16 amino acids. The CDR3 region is CATSESDRVNTGELFF. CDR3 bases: TGTGCCACCAGTGAATCCGACAGGGTCAACACCGGGGAGCTGTTTTTT.

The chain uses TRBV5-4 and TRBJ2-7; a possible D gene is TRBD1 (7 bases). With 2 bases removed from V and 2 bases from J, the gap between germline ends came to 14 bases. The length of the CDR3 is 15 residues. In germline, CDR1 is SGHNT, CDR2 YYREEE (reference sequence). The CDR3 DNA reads TGTGCCAGCAGCTTAGGCGGGACAGCACCCTACGAGCAGTACTTC. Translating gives CASSLGGTAPYEQYF. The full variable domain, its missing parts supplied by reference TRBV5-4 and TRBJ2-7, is ETGVTQSPTHLIKTRGQQVTLRCSSQSGHNTVSWYQQALGQGPQFIFQYYREEENGRGNFPPRFSGLQFPNYSSELNVNALELDDSALYLCASSLGGTAPYEQYFGPGTRLTVT.

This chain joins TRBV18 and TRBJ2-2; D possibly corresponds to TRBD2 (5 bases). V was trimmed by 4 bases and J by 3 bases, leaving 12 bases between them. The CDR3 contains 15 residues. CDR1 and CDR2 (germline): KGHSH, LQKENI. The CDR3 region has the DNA TGTGCCAGCTCACGGGTGAACGGGGACACCGGGGAGCTGTTTTTT. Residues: CASSRVNGDTGELFF. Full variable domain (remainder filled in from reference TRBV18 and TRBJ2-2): NAGVMQNPRHLVRRRGQEARLRCSPMKGHSHVYWYRQLPEEGLKFMVYLQKENIIDESGMPKERFSAEFPKEGPSILRIQQVVRGDSAAYFCASSRVNGDTGELFFGEGSRLTVL.

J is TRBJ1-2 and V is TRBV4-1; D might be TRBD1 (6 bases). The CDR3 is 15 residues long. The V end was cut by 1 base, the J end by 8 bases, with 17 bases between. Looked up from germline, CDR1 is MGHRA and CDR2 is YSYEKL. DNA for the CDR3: TGCGCCAGCAGCCAAGTCCCCGGGGCAGGGGAAGGCTACACCTTC. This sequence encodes CASSQVPGAGEGYTF.

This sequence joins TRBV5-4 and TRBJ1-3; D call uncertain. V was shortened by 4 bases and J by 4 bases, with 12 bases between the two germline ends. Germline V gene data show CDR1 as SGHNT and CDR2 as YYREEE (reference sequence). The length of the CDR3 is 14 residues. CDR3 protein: CASSPRPGGNTIYF. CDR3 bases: TGTGCCAGCAGCCCACGTCCGGGAGGAAACACCATATATTTT.

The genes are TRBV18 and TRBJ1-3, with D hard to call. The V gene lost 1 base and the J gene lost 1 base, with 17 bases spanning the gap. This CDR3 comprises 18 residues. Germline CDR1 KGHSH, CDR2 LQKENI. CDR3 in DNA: TGTGCCAGCTCACCACGTTCTCGGGTAGGCGAATCTGGAAACACCATATATTTT. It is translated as CASSPRSRVGESGNTIYF. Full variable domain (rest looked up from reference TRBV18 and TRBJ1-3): NAGVMQNPRHLVRRRGQEARLRCSPMKGHSHVYWYRQLPEEGLKFMVYLQKENIIDESGMPKERFSAEFPKEGPSILRIQQVVRGDSAAYFCASSPRSRVGESGNTIYFGEGSWLTVV.

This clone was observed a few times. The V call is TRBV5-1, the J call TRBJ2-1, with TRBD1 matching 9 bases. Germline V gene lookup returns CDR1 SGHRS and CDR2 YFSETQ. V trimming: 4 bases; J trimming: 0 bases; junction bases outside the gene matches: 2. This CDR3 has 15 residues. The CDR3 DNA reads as TGCGCCAGCAGCCAGGGACAGGGCTCCTACAATGAGCAGTTCTTC. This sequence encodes CASSQGQGSYNEQFF.

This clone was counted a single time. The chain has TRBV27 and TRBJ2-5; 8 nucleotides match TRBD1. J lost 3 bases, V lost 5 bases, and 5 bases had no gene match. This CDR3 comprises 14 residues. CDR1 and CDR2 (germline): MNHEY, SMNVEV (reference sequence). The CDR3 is CASSGDRREETQYF. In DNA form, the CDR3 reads TGTGCCAGCAGTGGGGACAGGAGGGAAGAGACCCAGTACTTC.

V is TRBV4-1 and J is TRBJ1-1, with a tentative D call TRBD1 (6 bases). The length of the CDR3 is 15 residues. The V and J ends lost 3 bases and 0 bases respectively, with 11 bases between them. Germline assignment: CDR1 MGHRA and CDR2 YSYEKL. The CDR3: CASSQLQGLNTEAFF. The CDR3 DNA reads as TGCGCCAGCAGCCAGTTACAGGGCTTGAACACTGAAGCTTTCTTT.

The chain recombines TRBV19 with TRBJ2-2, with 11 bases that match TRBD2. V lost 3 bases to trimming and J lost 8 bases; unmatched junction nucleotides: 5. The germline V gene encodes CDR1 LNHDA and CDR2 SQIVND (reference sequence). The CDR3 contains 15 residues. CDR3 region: CASSILAGGQGELFF. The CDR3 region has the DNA TGTGCCAGTAGTATTCTAGCGGGAGGCCAAGGGGAGCTGTTTTTT.

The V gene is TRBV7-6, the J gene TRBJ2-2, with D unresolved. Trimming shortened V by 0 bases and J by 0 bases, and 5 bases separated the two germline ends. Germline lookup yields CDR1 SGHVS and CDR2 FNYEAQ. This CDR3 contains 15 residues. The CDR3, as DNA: TGTGCCAGCAGCTTAGCTGCGGCGAACACCGGGGAGCTGTTTTTT. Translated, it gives CASSLAAANTGELFF.